The 10 T cell receptor beta chains in this list originate from one sample, sequenced in a study of control samples from healthy donors and cancer patients (dated by TCRdb to the early 2020s). Libraries were made using the immunoSEQ multiplex PCR assay. The table comes from immuneACCESS by way of TCRdb, which keeps in-frame sequences with V and J called. Part of the clones is missing from these tables; in studies checked, under half for an unresolved V gene and the rest for unknown reasons. The sample table lists hundreds of thousands of clones, 80% to 95% of them with a count of one. The ten largest clones represent about 6.3% of the sample. Material: PBMCs. Receptor source: a man aged 40-49 years with head and neck cancer.

CDR3 DNA: TGTGCCAGCACGGGGAGGGGCGATGAGCAGTTCTTC. Translating gives CASTGRGDEQFF. The genes are TRBV3-1 (or the pseudogene TRBV3-2) and TRBJ2-1, with 7 positions matching TRBD2. There are 12 residues in the CDR3. The J segment lost 8 bases and the V segment lost 7 bases, leaving 5 bases of the junction unmatched. Per germline, CDR1 LGHDT and CDR2 YNNKEL (reference sequence).

The chain couples TRBV28 to TRBJ1-1; D unclear. V was trimmed by 2 bases and J by 0 bases, leaving 16 bases between them. CDR1 is MDHEN and CDR2 is SYDVKM in the germline V gene. CDR3 length: 17 amino acids. The CDR3 DNA follows: TGTGCCAGCAGTTTAGTAGATGGCAGTATCATGAACACTGAAGCTTTCTTT. This gives the protein CASSLVDGSIMNTEAFF.

The chain uses TRBV28 and TRBJ1-2, with 9 bases that match TRBD1. Germline lookup yields CDR1 MDHEN and CDR2 SYDVKM. Germline trimming cut 6 bases from V and 4 bases from J; bases unmatched to any gene: 0. CDR3 length: 12 residues. The CDR3 DNA sequence: TGTGCCAGCAGGGGACAGGGCTATGGCTACACCTTC. This gives the protein CASRGQGYGYTF.

The chain joins TRBV27 to TRBJ1-5, with 9 bases fitting TRBD1. The CDR3 contains 14 residues. Germline-derived CDR1 and CDR2 are MNHEY and SMNVEV (reference sequence). V trimming: 6 bases; J trimming: 4 bases; junction bases outside the gene matches: 4. The CDR3 DNA follows: TGTGCCAGCAGGCCGACAGGGGGGAATCAGCCCCAGCATTTT. Its translation: CASRPTGGNQPQHF.

The rearrangement uses TRBV19 and TRBJ1-5, with D perhaps TRBD1 (6 bases). The V gene's germline CDR1 is LNHDA and CDR2 SQIVND (reference sequence). This CDR3 region has 19 residues. The V gene lost 5 bases and the J gene lost 0 bases, with 23 bases spanning the gap. The CDR3 DNA reads TGTGCCAGTAGTCACCCCCTCGGGGACAAGGGAAATAGCAATCAGCCCCAGCATTTT. It translates to CASSHPLGDKGNSNQPQHF.

The chain couples TRBV25-1 to TRBJ1-6; D gene ambiguous. The CDR3 is made up of 15 amino acids. Trimming stripped 7 bases from V and 6 bases from J, with 16 bases between. Germline lookup yields CDR1 MGHDK and CDR2 SYGVNS. The CDR3 DNA reads TGTGCCAGCAAACTTTCCGGCAGCGTTAATTCACCCCTCCACTTT. It is translated as CASKLSGSVNSPLHF.

The chain links TRBV30 to TRBJ1-5; D ambiguous. V lost 3 bases and J lost 6, with 9 bases in between. Germline V gene data show CDR1 as GTSNPN and CDR2 as SVGIG (reference sequence). CDR3 length equals 12 residues. CDR3 nucleotide sequence: TGTGCCTGGAGGGCCGGGAGTCAGCCCCAGCATTTT. This sequence encodes CAWRAGSQPQHF.

The chain is built from TRBV29-1 and TRBJ1-2, with D hard to call. Germline V gene sequence: CDR1 SQVTM, CDR2 ANQGSEA. V was cut by 0 bases and J by 2 bases, with 4 bases left in between. The CDR3 spans 12 residues. This CDR3 reads CSVEDQNYGYTF. For the CDR3, the DNA is TGCAGCGTTGAAGATCAAAACTATGGCTACACCTTC.

This chain joins TRBV6-2 or TRBV6-3 and TRBJ1-5; maybe TRBD1 (5 bases). The V gene's germline CDR1 is MNHEY and CDR2 SVGEGT. The CDR3 is 15 residues long. The V and J ends lost 3 bases and 0 bases respectively, with 9 bases between them. CDR3 DNA: TGTGCCAGCAGTTATTGGGGGAATAGCAATCAGCCCCAGCATTTT. It encodes CASSYWGNSNQPQHF.

The chain combines TRBV21-1 with TRBJ1-6; TRBD1, the table's D call, was not compared with the DNA. TRBV21-1 is marked as a pseudogene. The CDR3 length is 18 residues. CDR3 nucleotide sequence: TGTGCCAGCAGCAAAAGGAAACAGGGGCCTCCATCTGATTCACCCCTCCACTTT. This codes for CASSKRKQGPPSDSPLHF.